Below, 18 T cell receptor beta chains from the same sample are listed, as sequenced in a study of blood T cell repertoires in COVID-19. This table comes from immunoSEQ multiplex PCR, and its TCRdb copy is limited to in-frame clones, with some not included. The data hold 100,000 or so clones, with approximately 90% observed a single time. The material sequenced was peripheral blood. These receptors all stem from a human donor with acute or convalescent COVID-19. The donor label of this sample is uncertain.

DNA of the CDR3: TGTGCCAGCATCTGGACTAGCGGGGCCAATGAGCAGTTCTTC. Translating it yields CASIWTSGANEQFF. This chain joins TRBV2 and TRBJ2-1; 12 positions agree with TRBD2. The trim removed 7 bases at V and 6 bases at J, leaving 4 bases unmatched. There are 14 residues in the CDR3. The germline V gene encodes CDR1 SNHLY and CDR2 FYNNEI. Full variable domain (rest looked up from reference TRBV2 and TRBJ2-1): EPEVTQTPSHQVTQMGQEVILRCVPISNHLYFYWYRQILGQKVEFLVSFYNNEISEKSEIFDDQFSVERPDGSNFTLKIRSTKLEDSAMYFCASIWTSGANEQFFGPGTRLTVL.

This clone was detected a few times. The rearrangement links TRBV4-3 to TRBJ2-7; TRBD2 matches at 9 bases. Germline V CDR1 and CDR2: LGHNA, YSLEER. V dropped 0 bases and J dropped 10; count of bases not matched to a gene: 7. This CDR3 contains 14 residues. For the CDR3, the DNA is TGCGCCAGCAGCCAAGATTTAGGGACTAGCACCCAGTACTTC. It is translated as CASSQDLGTSTQYF.

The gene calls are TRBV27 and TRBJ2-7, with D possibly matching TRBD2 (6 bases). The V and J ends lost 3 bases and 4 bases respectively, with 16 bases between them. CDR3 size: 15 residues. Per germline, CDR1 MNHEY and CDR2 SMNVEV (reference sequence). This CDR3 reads CASSLFGGIKYEQYF. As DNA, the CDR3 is TGTGCCAGCAGTTTGTTTGGCGGGATAAAATACGAGCAGTACTTC.

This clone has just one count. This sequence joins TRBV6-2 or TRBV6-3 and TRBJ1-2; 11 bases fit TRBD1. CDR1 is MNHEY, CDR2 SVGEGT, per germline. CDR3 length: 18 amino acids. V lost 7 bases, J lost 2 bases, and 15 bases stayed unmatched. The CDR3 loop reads CASTPTGQGANSNYGYTF. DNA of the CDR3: TGTGCCAGCACCCCTACCGGACAGGGGGCGAACTCGAACTATGGCTACACCTTC.

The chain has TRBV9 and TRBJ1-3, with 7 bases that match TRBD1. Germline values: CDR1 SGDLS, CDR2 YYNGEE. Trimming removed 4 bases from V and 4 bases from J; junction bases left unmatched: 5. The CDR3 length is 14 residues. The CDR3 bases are TGTGCCAGCAGCCTCGGGACAGCGGGAAACACCATATATTTT. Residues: CASSLGTAGNTIYF.

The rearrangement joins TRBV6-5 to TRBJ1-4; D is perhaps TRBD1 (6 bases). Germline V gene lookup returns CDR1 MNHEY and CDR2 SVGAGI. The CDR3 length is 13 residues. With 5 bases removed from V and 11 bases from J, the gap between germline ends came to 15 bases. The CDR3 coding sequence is TGTGCCAGCAGTCGGGAGGGGGTGTGGAAACTGTTTTTT. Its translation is CASSREGVWKLFF.

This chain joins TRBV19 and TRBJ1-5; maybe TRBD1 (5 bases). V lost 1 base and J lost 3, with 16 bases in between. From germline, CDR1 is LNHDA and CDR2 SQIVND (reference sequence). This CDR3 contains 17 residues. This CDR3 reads CASSIVGQGSINQPQHF. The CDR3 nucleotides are TGTGCCAGTAGTATAGTCGGGCAGGGATCAATCAATCAGCCCCAGCATTTT. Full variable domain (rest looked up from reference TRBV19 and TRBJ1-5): DGGITQSPKYLFRKEGQNVTLSCEQNLNHDAMYWYRQDPGQGLRLIYYSQIVNDFQKGDIAEGYSVSREKKESFPLTVTSAQKNPTAFYLCASSIVGQGSINQPQHFGDGTRLSIL.

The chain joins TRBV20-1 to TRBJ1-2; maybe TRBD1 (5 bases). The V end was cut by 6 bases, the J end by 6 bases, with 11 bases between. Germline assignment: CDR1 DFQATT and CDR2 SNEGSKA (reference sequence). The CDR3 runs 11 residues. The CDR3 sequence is CSARGLNGYTF. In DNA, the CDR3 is TGCAGTGCCCGGGGGTTGAATGGCTACACCTTC.

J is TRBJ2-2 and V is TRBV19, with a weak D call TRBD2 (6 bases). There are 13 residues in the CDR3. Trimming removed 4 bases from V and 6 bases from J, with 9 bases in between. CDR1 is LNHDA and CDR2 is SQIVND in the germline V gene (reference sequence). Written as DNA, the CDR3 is TGTGCCAGTAGTACGGGGACTGCCGGGGAGCTGTTTTTT. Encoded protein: CASSTGTAGELFF. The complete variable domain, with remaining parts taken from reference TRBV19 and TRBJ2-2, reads DGGITQSPKYLFRKEGQNVTLSCEQNLNHDAMYWYRQDPGQGLRLIYYSQIVNDFQKGDIAEGYSVSREKKESFPLTVTSAQKNPTAFYLCASSTGTAGELFFGEGSRLTVL.

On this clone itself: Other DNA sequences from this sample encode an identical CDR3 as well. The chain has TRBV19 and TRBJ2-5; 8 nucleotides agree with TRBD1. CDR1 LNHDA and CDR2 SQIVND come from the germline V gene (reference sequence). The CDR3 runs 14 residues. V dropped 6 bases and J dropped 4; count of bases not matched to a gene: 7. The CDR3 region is CASSSGQGLETQYF. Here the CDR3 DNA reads TGTGCCAGTAGCTCAGGACAGGGTTTAGAGACCCAGTACTTC. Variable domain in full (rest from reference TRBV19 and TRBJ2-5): DGGITQSPKYLFRKEGQNVTLSCEQNLNHDAMYWYRQDPGQGLRLIYYSQIVNDFQKGDIAEGYSVSREKKESFPLTVTSAQKNPTAFYLCASSSGQGLETQYFGPGTRLLVL.

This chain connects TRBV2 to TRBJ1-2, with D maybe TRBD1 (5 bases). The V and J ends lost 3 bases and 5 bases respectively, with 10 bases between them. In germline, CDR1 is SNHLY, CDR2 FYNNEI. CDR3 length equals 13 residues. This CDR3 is CASSDGGWYGYTF. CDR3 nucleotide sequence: TGTGCCAGCAGTGACGGGGGTTGGTATGGCTACACCTTC.

The CDR3 sequence: CASGTDRGATEAFF. In DNA form, the CDR3 reads TGTGCCAGCGGTACAGACAGGGGCGCCACTGAAGCTTTCTTT. The J gene is TRBJ1-1, the V gene TRBV28, with TRBD1 identical over 8 bases. The CDR3 sequence is 14 residues long. J gave up 4 bases and V 8 bases, and 9 bases lay outside the gene matches. Germline V gene data show CDR1 as MDHEN and CDR2 as SYDVKM.

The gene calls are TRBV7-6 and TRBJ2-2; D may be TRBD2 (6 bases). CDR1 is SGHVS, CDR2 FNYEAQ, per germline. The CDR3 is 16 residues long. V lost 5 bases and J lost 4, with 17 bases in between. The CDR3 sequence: CASSTGLSGATGELFF. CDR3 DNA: TGTGCCAGCAGCACAGGACTATCCGGTGCCACCGGGGAGCTGTTTTTT.

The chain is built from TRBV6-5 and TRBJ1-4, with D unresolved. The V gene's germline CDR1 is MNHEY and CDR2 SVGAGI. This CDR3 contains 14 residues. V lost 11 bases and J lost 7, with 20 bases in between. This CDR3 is CAATPPGFREKLFF. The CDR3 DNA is TGTGCCGCGACCCCCCCGGGGTTTCGTGAAAAACTGTTTTTT.

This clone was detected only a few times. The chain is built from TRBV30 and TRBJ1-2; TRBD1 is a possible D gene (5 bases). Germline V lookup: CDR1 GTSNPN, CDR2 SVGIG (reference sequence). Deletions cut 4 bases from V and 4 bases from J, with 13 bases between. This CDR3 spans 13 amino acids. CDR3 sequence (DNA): TGTGCCTGGAACCCGGACAACTTCTATGGCTACACCTTC. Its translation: CAWNPDNFYGYTF.

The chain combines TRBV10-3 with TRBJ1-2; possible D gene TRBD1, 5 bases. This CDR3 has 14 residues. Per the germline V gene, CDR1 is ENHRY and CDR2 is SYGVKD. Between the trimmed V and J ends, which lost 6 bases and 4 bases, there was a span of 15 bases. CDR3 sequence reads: CAIRGEGSFYGYTF. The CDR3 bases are TGTGCCATCAGGGGGGAGGGGTCGTTCTATGGCTACACCTTC.

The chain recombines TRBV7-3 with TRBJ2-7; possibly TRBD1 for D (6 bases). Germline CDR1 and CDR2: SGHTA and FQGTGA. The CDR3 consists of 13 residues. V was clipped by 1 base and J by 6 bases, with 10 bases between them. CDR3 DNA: TGTGCCAGCAGCTTAATGGGGGCCTCCGAGCAGTACTTC. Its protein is CASSLMGASEQYF.

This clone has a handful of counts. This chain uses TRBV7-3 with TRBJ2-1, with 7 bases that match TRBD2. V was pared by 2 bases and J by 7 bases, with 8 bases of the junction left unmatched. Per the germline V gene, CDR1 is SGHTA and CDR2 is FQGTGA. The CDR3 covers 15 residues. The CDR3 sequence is CASSLGTGGVNEQFF. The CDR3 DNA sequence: TGTGCCAGCAGCTTAGGAACGGGAGGTGTAAATGAGCAGTTCTTC. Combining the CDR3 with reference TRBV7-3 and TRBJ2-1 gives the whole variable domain GAGVSQTPSNKVTEKGKYVELRCDPISGHTALYWYRQSLGQGPEFLIYFQGTGAADDSGLPNDRFFAVRPEGSVSTLKIQRTERGDSAVYLCASSLGTGGVNEQFFGPGTRLTVL.